Listed here are 32 T cell receptor beta chains from one sample, sequenced in a study of post-analysis software for immune sequencing data (dated by TCRdb to the mid-2010s). Points the paper makes about the study in general: A handful of TRBV segments, including TRBV5-6, TRBV5-1 and TRBV20-1, were significantly more frequent in patients than controls.

The library was made by PCR. The reads were generated on an Illumina HiSeq 2500. To reduce PCR and sequencing biases, unique molecular identifiers were built into the TCR beta cDNA libraries. TCRdb reworked the public reads: Q25 trimming with fastp, MiXCR clone assembly, productive beta chains retained. Rows with one shared CDR3 protein collapse into an entry with the most common genes and DNA. The sample yields roughly 870,000 distinct CDR3 sequences; about 57% were counted once. The ten largest clonotypes hold roughly 4.4% of the sample. No antigen is known for these receptors. Material: blood. These receptors originate from a girl aged 10 to 17 with multiple sclerosis.

Only a few counts were recorded for this clonotype. The junction shows a germline mismatch at one end, possibly a read error. This chain links TRBV12-3 or TRBV12-4 with TRBJ2-5, with TRBD2 matching over 10 bases. This CDR3 comprises 16 residues. The CDR3 sequence: CASGLRSGGIGETQYF. CDR3 sequence (DNA): TGTGCCAGCGGTTTGCGTAGCGGGGGGATTGGAGAGACCCAGTACTTC.

The chain has TRBV11-2 and TRBJ2-7, with D uncertain. The CDR3 sequence is 14 residues long. Germline values: CDR1 SGHAT, CDR2 FQNNGV. Trimming removed 0 bases at V and 10 bases at J, with 16 bases between. The CDR3 bases are TGTGCCAGCAGCTTAGAAGTTGCGAGTCTGCCTCAGTACTTC. The encoded protein is CASSLEVASLPQYF.

This chain uses TRBV28 with TRBJ1-1; D unresolved. CDR1 MDHEN and CDR2 SYDVKM come from the germline V gene. The CDR3 sequence is 13 residues long. V dropped 9 bases and J dropped 0 bases, with 11 bases sitting between them. Here the CDR3 reads CASSIKLNTEAFF. CDR3 DNA sequence: TGTGCCAGTAGTATTAAACTGAACACTGAAGCTTTCTTT.

This clonotype was seen a single time. The chain carries TRBV2 and TRBJ1-2, with no clear D. There are 15 residues in the CDR3. V shed 8 bases and J shed 8 bases, with 24 bases lying between them. Germline V gene sequence: CDR1 SNHLY, CDR2 FYNNEI. CDR3 amino acids: CASQGAGLTYGGYTF. In nucleotides, the CDR3 is TGTGCCAGCCAAGGAGCAGGTCTGACTTACGGCGGCTACACCTTC.

The chain recombines TRBV15 with TRBJ2-3; TRBD1 matches at 8 bases. V was pared by 4 bases and J by 4 bases, with 4 bases of the junction left unmatched. The CDR3 spans 14 residues. The germline V gene encodes CDR1 LNHNV and CDR2 YYDKDF (reference sequence). CDR3 nucleotide sequence: TGTGCCACCAGCACCGACAGGGGCGCAGATACGCAGTATTTT. Translated, it gives CATSTDRGADTQYF.

The CDR3 nucleotides are TGTGCCAGCACCCCAGTGGCGGGAGGCTCCTACAATGAGCAGTTCTTC. Amino acids: CASTPVAGGSYNEQFF. The J gene is TRBJ2-1, the V gene TRBV12-3 or TRBV12-4, with 8 nucleotides matching TRBD2. Trimming took 7 bases from V and 0 from J; bases not matched to a gene: 8. The CDR3 sequence is 16 residues long.

DNA for the CDR3: TGTGCCAGCTCACCACCGAAAGGACAGGGGACAAACGAGCAGTACTTC. Protein sequence: CASSPPKGQGTNEQYF. V and J are TRBV18 and TRBJ2-5; 9 bases align to TRBD1. Judging by the DNA end, TRBJ2-7 fits better; the J call may be wrong. This CDR3 is 16 amino acids long. Germline V lookup: CDR1 KGHSH, CDR2 LQKENI.

The table lists this clonotype with a few counts. The CDR3 reads CSAMTGEREQYF. Here the CDR3 DNA reads TGCAGTGCTATGACAGGGGAACGCGAGCAGTACTTC. V and J are TRBV20-1 and TRBJ2-7, with 8 nucleotides matching TRBD1. The trim removed 4 bases at V and 6 bases at J, leaving 5 bases unmatched. The CDR3 is made up of 12 amino acids. Germline V gene lookup returns CDR1 DFQATT and CDR2 SNEGSKA (reference sequence).

This chain uses TRBV20-1 with TRBJ2-3, with 13 bases identical to TRBD2. The CDR3 is 16 amino acids. Germline V gene sequence: CDR1 DFQATT, CDR2 SNEGSKA (reference sequence). V gave up 2 bases and J gave up 5 bases; unmatched junction bases: 7. The CDR3 sequence is CSARFRTSGGVDTQYF. CDR3 in DNA: TGCAGTGCTAGATTCAGGACTAGCGGGGGTGTAGATACGCAGTATTTT.

The gene calls are TRBV7-2 and TRBJ2-4; 8 bases align to TRBD2. The DNA end favors TRBJ2-7, so the J call may be wrong. The CDR3 consists of 15 residues. The germline CDR1 and CDR2 sequences are SGHTA and FQGNSA. CDR3 in amino acids: CASSNLAGTIYEQYF. Here the CDR3 DNA reads TGTGCCAGCAGCAACTTAGCGGGAACAATCTACGAGCAGTACTTC.

The chain is built from TRBV3-1 and TRBJ1-2; possible D gene TRBD1, 6 bases. The CDR3 is made up of 14 amino acids. V was shortened by 0 bases and J by 7 bases, with 12 bases between the two germline ends. Germline loops: CDR1 LGHDT, CDR2 YNNKEL (reference sequence). The chain's CDR3 is CASSQEGQGTGYTF. The CDR3 DNA is TGTGCCAGCAGCCAAGAAGGTCAGGGGACTGGCTACACCTTC. Together with reference TRBV3-1 and TRBJ1-2, the CDR3 gives the full variable domain: DTAVSQTPKYLVTQMGNDKSIKCEQNLGHDTMYWYKQDSKKFLKIMFSYNNKELIINETVPNRFSPKSPDKAHLNLHINSLELGDSAVYFCASSQEGQGTGYTFGSGTRLTVV.

J is TRBJ1-5 and V is TRBV6-5, with TRBD1 identical over 9 bases. J lost 0 bases, V lost 6 bases, and 6 bases had no gene match. Germline loops: CDR1 MNHEY, CDR2 SVGAGI. CDR3 length equals 16 residues. CDR3 residues: CASRPRQGDSNQPQHF. The DNA of the CDR3 is TGTGCCAGCAGACCTAGACAGGGGGATAGCAATCAGCCCCAGCATTTT.

This sequence joins TRBV12-3 or TRBV12-4 and TRBJ2-7; D ambiguous. CDR3 length equals 13 residues. Trimming left V 1 base short and J 3 bases short, with 7 bases between. Here the CDR3 DNA reads TGTGCCAGCAGTTTAGTTGAAGGCTACGAGCAGTACTTC. Translating gives CASSLVEGYEQYF.

This clonotype appeared many times. The gene calls are TRBV6-5 and TRBJ2-5; 9 bases match TRBD2. The CDR3 covers 16 residues. The V gene's germline CDR1 is MNHEY and CDR2 SVGAGI. V lost 2 bases and J lost 5; bases outside the gene matches: 9. Here the CDR3 reads CASSYSVSGGHETQYF. Written as DNA, the CDR3 is TGTGCCAGCAGTTACAGCGTTAGCGGGGGCCATGAGACCCAGTACTTC.

This chain uses TRBV7-2 with TRBJ2-1; TRBD2 aligns across 11 bases. CDR1 is SGHTA and CDR2 is FQGNSA in the germline V gene. CDR3 length equals 14 residues. Germline trimming cut 1 base from V and 10 bases from J; bases unmatched to any gene: 3. In DNA form, the CDR3 reads TGTGCCAGCAGCTTAGTCTCTAGCGGGGGGGAGCAGTTCTTC. Its translation: CASSLVSSGGEQFF. Using reference TRBV7-2 and TRBJ2-1 for the parts outside the CDR3, the full variable domain is GAGVSQSPSNKVTEKGKDVELRCDPISGHTALYWYRQSLGQGLEFLIYFQGNSAPDKSGLPSDRFSAERTGGSVSTLTIQRTQQEDSAVYLCASSLVSSGGEQFFGPGTRLTVL.

The rearrangement uses TRBV2 and TRBJ2-1; D is unclear. The V end was cut by 6 bases, the J end by 9 bases, with 21 bases between. Germline lookup yields CDR1 SNHLY and CDR2 FYNNEI. The CDR3 is 15 residues long. DNA of the CDR3: TGTGCCAGCAGGACCTCCGAAAATCGGGTCCGTGAGCAGTTCTTC. Translating gives CASRTSENRVREQFF.

The V and J genes are TRBV20-1 and TRBJ2-4; TRBD2 matches 10 bases. The DNA end lines up better with TRBJ2-7; the J call may be wrong. CDR1 and CDR2 (germline): DFQATT, SNEGSKA (reference sequence). The CDR3 has 14 residues. The CDR3 region is CSANSGGLSYEQYF. The CDR3 coding sequence is TGCAGTGCTAATAGCGGGGGGTTATCCTACGAGCAGTACTTC.

J is TRBJ2-3 and V is TRBV5-6; D unclear. The germline gives CDR1 SGHDT, CDR2 YYEEEE. Trimming shortened V by 0 bases and J by 4 bases, and 9 bases separated the two germline ends. This CDR3 is built from 14 residues. CDR3 in DNA: TGTGCCAGCAGCTTGGTTAGCCATCCAGATACGCAGTATTTT. Residues: CASSLVSHPDTQYF.

This clonotype was seen more than once but under ten times. This chain joins TRBV27 and TRBJ1-2, with D possibly TRBD1 on 5 matching bases. The CDR3 spans 14 residues. V shed 8 bases and J shed 3 bases, with 16 bases lying between them. Germline V CDR1 and CDR2: MNHEY, SMNVEV (reference sequence). The CDR3 DNA follows: TGTGCCAGCCAGGGCATGCCCCCAGACTATGGCTACACCTTC. Translation: CASQGMPPDYGYTF.

The sample holds a few counts of this clonotype. CDR3 loop: CASSLGSGLPTDTQYF. Here the CDR3 DNA reads TGTGCCAGCAGTTTAGGTAGTGGGTTACCCACAGATACGCAGTATTTT. The chain is built from TRBV12-3 or TRBV12-4 and TRBJ2-3; D is uncertain. The CDR3 has 16 amino acids. V gave up 1 base and J gave up 2 bases, with 13 bases separating them.

V is TRBV7-2 and J is TRBJ1-2, with 9 bases aligning to TRBD1. The CDR3 contains 17 residues. The J segment lost 0 bases and the V segment lost 3 bases, leaving 8 bases of the junction unmatched. Germline V gene sequence: CDR1 SGHTA, CDR2 FQGNSA. The CDR3 reads CASSFPGQGLTNYGYTF. CDR3 bases: TGTGCCAGCAGCTTCCCGGGACAGGGATTAACTAACTATGGCTACACCTTC. The full variable domain, completed using reference TRBV7-2 and TRBJ1-2, is GAGVSQSPSNKVTEKGKDVELRCDPISGHTALYWYRQSLGQGLEFLIYFQGNSAPDKSGLPSDRFSAERTGGSVSTLTIQRTQQEDSAVYLCASSFPGQGLTNYGYTFGSGTRLTVV.

This clonotype has more than one count but fewer than ten. V is TRBV10-3 and J is TRBJ2-1; TRBD2 aligns across 10 bases. The J segment lost 8 bases and the V segment lost 2 bases, leaving 9 bases of the junction unmatched. The CDR3 is made up of 16 amino acids. The germline gives CDR1 ENHRY, CDR2 SYGVKD. CDR3 nucleotide sequence: TGTGCCATCAGTGAGCTAGCGGGGGAATCTGGCGATGAGCAGTTCTTC. Translation gives CAISELAGESGDEQFF.

In its sample, this clonotype was seen a few times. An end of the junction differs from the germline gene, which may be a read error. The CDR3 is CAGSLSPTSGTGSEQFF. Written as DNA, the CDR3 is TGTGCCGGCAGTTTGTCCCCGACTAGCGGGACTGGGAGCGAGCAGTTCTTC. The genes are TRBV12-3 or TRBV12-4 and TRBJ2-1, with TRBD2 matching over 11 bases. The CDR3 consists of 17 residues.

The J gene is TRBJ2-4, the V gene TRBV28; 13 nucleotides line up with TRBD2. V gave up 5 bases and J gave up 3 bases; unmatched junction bases: 4. This CDR3 is 16 amino acids long. Germline CDR1 is MDHEN and CDR2 is SYDVKM. The CDR3 coding sequence is TGTGCCAGCAGTACCCGACTAGCGGGAGGCAAAAACATTCAGTACTTC. Its protein is CASSTRLAGGKNIQYF.

This clonotype has more than one count but fewer than ten. The V call is TRBV20-1, the J call TRBJ2-7, with TRBD1 identical over 12 bases. The germline gives CDR1 DFQATT, CDR2 SNEGSKA (reference sequence). V trimming: 5 bases; J trimming: 2 bases; junction bases outside the gene matches: 7. The CDR3 sequence is 15 residues long. CDR3 coding DNA: TGCAGTGCTGGCCGCTGGGACAGGGGGCCCTACGAGCAGTACTTC. It specifies CSAGRWDRGPYEQYF.

The chain is built from TRBV20-1 and TRBJ2-3; D ambiguous. V was clipped by 6 bases and J by 1 base, with 17 bases between them. Germline V CDR1 and CDR2: DFQATT, SNEGSKA (reference sequence). The CDR3 is 15 amino acids. CDR3 sequence: CSAPRAAFGTDTQYF. Here the CDR3 DNA reads TGCAGTGCCCCCCGAGCTGCCTTCGGCACAGATACGCAGTATTTT.

The chain carries TRBV7-2 and TRBJ2-5; 9 nucleotides agree with TRBD2. The germline CDR1 and CDR2 sequences are SGHTA and FQGNSA. V was clipped by 6 bases and J by 5 bases; unmatched bases: 10. CDR3 length: 15 amino acids. The CDR3 bases are TGTGCCAGCAGTTTTAGCGGGAGAGTTATGGAGACCCAGTACTTC. Translating gives CASSFSGRVMETQYF.

The rearrangement links TRBV4-1 to TRBJ2-1, with 10 bases fitting TRBD2. The CDR3 spans 16 residues. V lost 1 base, J lost 7 bases, and 7 bases stayed unmatched. CDR1 is MGHRA and CDR2 is YSYEKL in the germline V gene. CDR3 coding DNA: TGCGCCAGCAGCCAAGGGCCAGCGGGAGGGCCAAATGAGCAGTTCTTC. Its protein is CASSQGPAGGPNEQFF.

This clonotype was recorded at least ten times. The chain recombines TRBV6-1 with TRBJ2-3; 7 nucleotides line up with TRBD2. The CDR3 totals 16 residues. V lost 6 bases, J lost 0 bases, and 9 bases stayed unmatched. CDR1 and CDR2 (germline): MNHNS, SASEGT. CDR3 residues: CASRAGLDPSTDTQYF. The CDR3 DNA is TGTGCCAGCAGAGCCGGACTAGACCCAAGCACAGATACGCAGTATTTT.

This clonotype appeared a single time. The chain links TRBV5-1 to TRBJ2-1; 8 positions match TRBD2. In germline, CDR1 is SGHRS, CDR2 YFSETQ. Trimming cost V 6 bases and J 4 bases; bases outside gene matches: 6. This CDR3 is 14 amino acids long. This chain's CDR3 is CASTQRGSYNEQFF. In DNA, the CDR3 is TGCGCCAGCACACAGCGGGGGTCATACAATGAGCAGTTCTTC.

CDR3 DNA sequence: TGTGCCAGCAGCGCCCCGCAGGCCCAAGAGACCCAGTACTTC. It specifies CASSAPQAQETQYF. The J gene is TRBJ2-5, the V gene TRBV21-1; the DNA was not used to check the table's D call, TRBD1. TRBV21-1 is a pseudogene locus. The CDR3 length is 14 residues.

This chain connects TRBV30 to TRBJ1-1, with D possibly matching TRBD1 (5 bases). This CDR3 has 14 amino acids. CDR1 and CDR2 from the germline V gene are GTSNPN and SVGIG (reference sequence). V gave up 2 bases and J gave up 0 bases, with 10 bases separating them. The CDR3 sequence is CAWSRGPMNTEAFF. DNA of the CDR3: TGTGCCTGGAGTCGGGGACCCATGAACACTGAAGCTTTCTTT. Complete variable domain (other parts from reference TRBV30 and TRBJ1-1): SQTIHQWPATLVQPVGSPLSLECTVEGTSNPNLYWYRQAAGRGLQLLFYSVGIGQISSEVPQNLSASRPQDRQFILSSKKLLLSDSGFYLCAWSRGPMNTEAFFGQGTRLTVV.